This entry concerns a single TCR beta chain. Its target is not known. This entry comes from a study of T-cell reconstitution after alpha-beta-depleted transplantation in children. Study results and limitations: Surviving recipient cells, namely T cells and thymic progenitors, were the source of high day-60 TCRbeta diversity in some patients.

A TCRbeta library incorporating unique molecular identifiers was prepared. MiXCR, applied by TCRdb to the PCR reads, yields one record per CDR3 protein. The sample gives about 980,000 distinct CDR3 sequences, about 31% of which show up once; over 25% is in the top ten. The CDR3 consists of 16 residues. V lost 6 bases and J lost 8; bases outside the gene matches: 13. The V gene's germline CDR1 is MDHEN and CDR2 SYDVKM. This clonotype was sampled from a boy less than two years old who had a stem cell transplant for SCID, so the T cells may come from the graft donor. The sample here was PBMCs, mostly from graft donor cells, taken 360 days after TCRalphabeta/CD19-depleted stem cell transplant. The chain is built from TRBV28 and TRBJ2-1, with TRBD2 matching over 10 bases. CDR3 loop: CASSLIIAGGLDEQFF. The DNA of the CDR3 is TGTGCCAGCAGCCTCATCATAGCGGGGGGTCTCGATGAGCAGTTCTTC.